The 25 T cell receptor beta chains below all came from one sample that was sequenced in a study of OX40 agonist ivuxolimab in advanced cancers. Assay: immunoSEQ multiplex PCR; the TCRdb copy retains only in-frame clones and omits some. Of some 90,000 clones in the sample, about 90% are singletons; the top ten hold approximately 1.5%. Sequencing used CD4+ or CD8+ T cells sorted from blood, obtained in a trial of the OX40 agonist ivuxolimab. These receptors came from an adult with an advanced solid tumor such as melanoma, head and neck, liver or kidney cancer.

This clone appeared once. The V gene is TRBV6-5, the J gene TRBJ2-1, with 9 bases matching TRBD2. The CDR3 loop spans 12 amino acids. The J segment lost 15 bases and the V segment lost 8 bases, leaving 11 bases of the junction unmatched. CDR1 is MNHEY and CDR2 is SVGAGI in the germline V gene. CDR3 residues: CASQAAGTSLFF. The CDR3 DNA reads as TGTGCCAGCCAGGCCGCCGGGACTAGCCTGTTCTTC.

V is TRBV11-2 and J is TRBJ2-3, with 7 bases that match TRBD2. Germline V gives CDR1 SGHAT, CDR2 FQNNGV. Trimming cost V 1 base and J 4 bases; bases outside gene matches: 5. CDR3 size: 15 residues. The CDR3 here is CASSLVTSEADTQYF. Written as DNA, the CDR3 is TGTGCCAGCAGCTTAGTTACTAGCGAGGCAGATACGCAGTATTTT.

V is TRBV11-3 and J is TRBJ1-1; D is undetermined. The CDR3 consists of 12 residues. CDR1 and CDR2 (germline): SGHNT, YENEEA. V was cut by 7 bases and J by 11 bases, with 17 bases left in between. The CDR3 protein is CASTQMGSGAFF. The CDR3 DNA follows: TGTGCCAGCACCCAGATGGGTTCCGGGGCTTTCTTT. The full variable domain, its missing parts supplied by reference TRBV11-3 and TRBJ1-1, is EAGVVQSPRYKIIEKKQPVAFWCNPISGHNTLYWYLQNLGQGPELLIRYENEEAVDDSQLPKDRFSAERLKGVDSTLKIQPAELGDSAVYLCASTQMGSGAFFGQGTRLTVV.

The gene calls are TRBV5-1 and TRBJ2-7, with D possibly matching TRBD2 (5 bases). Germline V CDR1 and CDR2: SGHRS, YFSETQ. The V and J ends lost 1 base and 9 bases respectively, with 17 bases between them. This CDR3 comprises 14 residues. CDR3 in DNA: TGCGCCAGCAGCTTGCCAGACCCAACTAGTGGGCAGTACTTC. Amino acid sequence: CASSLPDPTSGQYF.

J is TRBJ2-7 and V is TRBV9; 9 bases map to TRBD1. The length of the CDR3 is 14 residues. Trimming at V came to 3 bases and at J to 5 bases, leaving 6 bases not matched to a gene. Germline values: CDR1 SGDLS, CDR2 YYNGEE. The CDR3 protein is CASSAGTGIHEQYF. The CDR3 DNA follows: TGTGCCAGCAGCGCCGGGACAGGGATTCACGAGCAGTACTTC.

This clone was counted only a few times. This sequence joins TRBV19 and TRBJ2-7, with a tentative D call TRBD2 (8 bases). The V end was cut by 6 bases, the J end by 5 bases, with 26 bases between. The CDR3 sequence is 17 residues long. Per the germline V gene, CDR1 is LNHDA and CDR2 is SQIVND (reference sequence). This CDR3 reads CASSNRGGREAEDEQYF. The CDR3 bases are TGTGCCAGTAGCAACAGGGGAGGGCGGGAGGCCGAGGACGAGCAGTACTTC.

V is TRBV18 and J is TRBJ2-2, with TRBD2 identical over 7 bases. Germline V gene sequence: CDR1 KGHSH, CDR2 LQKENI. Trimming removed 4 bases from V and 4 bases from J; junction bases left unmatched: 3. The CDR3 loop spans 14 amino acids. The CDR3 bases are TGTGCCAGCTCACTGGGGACTATCACCGGGGAGCTGTTTTTT. It encodes CASSLGTITGELFF.

This clone was picked up one time. The gene calls are TRBV19 and TRBJ1-1; 9 bases fit TRBD1. Germline CDR1 LNHDA, CDR2 SQIVND (reference sequence). The CDR3 is made up of 17 amino acids. With V trimmed by 4 bases and J by 1 base, 10 bases remained unmatched. CDR3 sequence: CASSTSTGGRANTEAFF. As DNA, the CDR3 is TGTGCCAGTAGTACATCCACAGGGGGCCGGGCGAACACTGAAGCTTTCTTT.

The V call is TRBV11-3, the J call TRBJ2-6; no clear D. Germline lookup yields CDR1 SGHNT and CDR2 YENEEA. This CDR3 region has 15 residues. The V end was cut by 1 base, the J end by 0 bases, with 4 bases between. The CDR3 reads CASSLGSSGANVLTF. CDR3 bases: TGTGCCAGCAGCTTAGGAAGCTCTGGGGCCAACGTCCTGACTTTC.

CDR3 region: CASSYAGTGSYEQYF. The CDR3 nucleotides are TGTGCCAGCAGCTACGCCGGGACAGGCTCCTACGAGCAGTACTTC. This rearrangement joins TRBV5-8 to TRBJ2-7, with 8 bases lining up with TRBD1. With 3 bases clipped from V and 0 bases from J, the junction kept 5 bases outside the gene matches. This CDR3 has 15 amino acids. Germline V gives CDR1 SGHTS, CDR2 YDEGEE. Based on the CDR3 plus reference TRBV5-8 and TRBJ2-7, the full variable domain is EAGVTQSPTHLIKTRGQQATLRCSPISGHTSVYWYQQALGLGLQFLLWYDEGEERNRGNFPPRFSGRQFPNYSSELNVNALELEDSALYLCASSYAGTGSYEQYFGPGTRLTVT.

The chain carries TRBV5-6 and TRBJ1-2; 8 bases agree with TRBD1. V was clipped by 3 bases and J by 4 bases; unmatched bases: 11. Germline V gene lookup returns CDR1 SGHDT and CDR2 YYEEEE. CDR3 length: 16 residues. This CDR3 reads CASSSLSRGPSYGYTF. The DNA of the CDR3 is TGTGCCAGCAGCTCGCTATCCAGGGGGCCAAGCTATGGCTACACCTTC.

The rearrangement uses TRBV29-1 and TRBJ1-1; D may be TRBD1 (6 bases). The CDR3 covers 13 residues. V was shortened by 3 bases and J by 0 bases, with 8 bases between the two germline ends. Germline V lookup: CDR1 SQVTM, CDR2 ANQGSEA. CDR3 in amino acids: CSVEQGMNTEAFF. In nucleotides, the CDR3 is TGCAGCGTTGAGCAGGGGATGAACACTGAAGCTTTCTTT.

The V gene is TRBV28, the J gene TRBJ1-1; D may be TRBD1 (5 bases). CDR1 is MDHEN, CDR2 SYDVKM, per germline. Trimming left V 1 base short and J 5 bases short, with 8 bases between. The CDR3 consists of 13 residues. CDR3 DNA: TGTGCCAGCAGTTTATCCGGGGGGACTGAAGCTTTCTTT. Translating it yields CASSLSGGTEAFF.

The chain is built from TRBV5-4 and TRBJ2-3, with D maybe TRBD1 (5 bases). Trimming removed 3 bases from V and 1 base from J, with 15 bases in between. The CDR3 extends over 16 amino acids. CDR1 and CDR2 from the germline V gene are SGHNT and YYREEE (reference sequence). CDR3 in DNA: TGTGCCAGCAGCTCCGGTGACCTAGGGGGCACAGATACGCAGTATTTT. It yields the protein CASSSGDLGGTDTQYF.

This clone appeared once. The chain carries TRBV30 and TRBJ2-1; TRBD2 aligns across 8 bases. The CDR3 consists of 15 residues. Germline V gene sequence: CDR1 GTSNPN, CDR2 SVGIG (reference sequence). Trimming cost V 2 bases and J 8 bases; bases outside gene matches: 11. The CDR3 DNA reads as TGTGCCTGGAGTCTTCCGGGACTAGTAAGGGATGAGCAGTTCTTC. This sequence encodes CAWSLPGLVRDEQFF.

V is TRBV30 and J is TRBJ2-3, with D maybe TRBD2 (6 bases). This CDR3 comprises 15 residues. Germline values: CDR1 GTSNPN, CDR2 SVGIG (reference sequence). The V end was cut by 0 bases, the J end by 2 bases, with 12 bases between. The CDR3 DNA is TGTGCCTGGAGTGTCTTTTGGACTACCACAGATACGCAGTATTTT. It encodes CAWSVFWTTTDTQYF.

The chain joins TRBV7-9 to TRBJ2-2, with 9 positions matching TRBD2. V shed 5 bases and J 5 bases; nucleotides not matched to a gene: 18. Germline V gene lookup returns CDR1 SEHNR and CDR2 FQNEAQ (reference sequence). This CDR3 has 19 residues. CDR3 residues: CASSPLWGGRARKTGELFF. The CDR3 nucleotides read TGTGCCAGCAGCCCCTTGTGGGGCGGGAGGGCCCGTAAAACCGGGGAGCTGTTTTTT.

The V gene is TRBV9, the J gene TRBJ2-2; 11 bases map to TRBD1. The CDR3 totals 17 residues. V gave up 3 bases and J gave up 5 bases; unmatched junction bases: 9. Germline V gene sequence: CDR1 SGDLS, CDR2 YYNGEE. The DNA of the CDR3 is TGTGCCAGCAGCGCAACCTCCGGGACAGGGGGAACCGGGGAGCTGTTTTTT. The encoded protein is CASSATSGTGGTGELFF.

The chain uses TRBV28 and TRBJ2-4; unclear D gene. CDR1 and CDR2 (germline): MDHEN, SYDVKM. V was clipped by 5 bases and J by 3 bases, with 8 bases between them. This CDR3 has 13 amino acids. Here the CDR3 DNA reads TGTGCCAGCAGTCTTTTGGTCAAAAACATTCAGTACTTC. Its translation: CASSLLVKNIQYF.

The chain employs TRBV28 and TRBJ2-5, with 9 bases that match TRBD1. From germline, CDR1 is MDHEN and CDR2 SYDVKM. This CDR3 is 14 amino acids long. The V and J ends lost 4 bases and 8 bases, in that order; junction bases with no gene match: 8. The CDR3 here is CASSSTGGKRTQYF. CDR3 nucleotide sequence: TGTGCCAGCAGTTCGACAGGGGGTAAGAGAACCCAGTACTTC.

This clone was counted between two and nine times. The J gene is TRBJ2-1, the V gene TRBV7-2; D may be TRBD2 (5 bases). V lost 2 bases, J lost 5 bases, and 25 bases lay in between. In germline, CDR1 is SGHTA, CDR2 FQGNSA. The CDR3 has 19 residues. The CDR3 nucleotides read TGTGCCAGCAGCTTATCCCTGTTCCGCAGAACTAGAGTCCACAATGAGCAGTTCTTC. This codes for CASSLSLFRRTRVHNEQFF.

The chain carries TRBV28 and TRBJ1-1; D unresolved. The CDR3 runs to 12 residues. V was shortened by 5 bases and J by 7 bases, with 11 bases between the two germline ends. Per germline, CDR1 MDHEN and CDR2 SYDVKM. CDR3 DNA: TGTGCCAGCAGTCCAGGAGCGGGTGAAGCTTTCTTT. It encodes CASSPGAGEAFF.

This chain joins TRBV28 and TRBJ2-3; D is perhaps TRBD1 (6 bases). Germline CDR1 is MDHEN and CDR2 is SYDVKM. Trimming removed 7 bases at V and 0 bases at J, with 14 bases between. The CDR3 spans 15 residues. CDR3 in DNA: TGTGCCAGCACTTCACAGGGTGCTAGCACAGATACGCAGTATTTT. Translating it yields CASTSQGASTDTQYF. Drawing the rest from reference TRBV28 and TRBJ2-3, the complete variable domain is DVKVTQSSRYLVKRTGEKVFLECVQDMDHENMFWYRQDPGLGLRLIYFSYDVKMKEKGDIPEGYSVSREKKERFSLILESASTNQTSMYLCASTSQGASTDTQYFGPGTRLTVL.

The chain uses TRBV27 and TRBJ2-2; 11 positions agree with TRBD2. This CDR3 has 16 amino acids. V shed 4 bases and J 4 bases; nucleotides not matched to a gene: 5. Germline V gene sequence: CDR1 MNHEY, CDR2 SMNVEV (reference sequence). CDR3 in DNA: TGTGCCAGCAGTTCCCTAGCGGGAGGTGGCACCGGGGAGCTGTTTTTT. Its translation: CASSSLAGGGTGELFF.

This clone was recorded once. This chain links TRBV7-2 with TRBJ1-5, with D perhaps TRBD1 (6 bases). The germline gives CDR1 SGHTA, CDR2 FQGNSA. Trimming pared 1 base from V and 6 bases from J, leaving 10 bases between. The CDR3 consists of 14 residues. The CDR3 sequence is CASSLVGGGQPQHF. The CDR3 nucleotides are TGTGCCAGCAGCTTAGTCGGGGGCGGTCAGCCCCAGCATTTT.